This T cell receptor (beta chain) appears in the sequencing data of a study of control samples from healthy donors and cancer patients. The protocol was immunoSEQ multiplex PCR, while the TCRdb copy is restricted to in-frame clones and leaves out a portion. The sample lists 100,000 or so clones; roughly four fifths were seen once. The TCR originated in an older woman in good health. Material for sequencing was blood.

The CDR3 is CASSLRWGGNQPQHF. Here the CDR3 DNA reads TGTGCCAGCAGCCTTAGGTGGGGCGGCAATCAGCCCCAGCATTTT. The rearrangement joins TRBV16 to TRBJ1-5, with a possible D match to TRBD1 (5 bases). V lost 4 bases, J lost 2 bases, and 12 bases lay in between. The CDR3 contains 15 residues. The V gene's germline CDR1 is KGHSY and CDR2 FQNENV.